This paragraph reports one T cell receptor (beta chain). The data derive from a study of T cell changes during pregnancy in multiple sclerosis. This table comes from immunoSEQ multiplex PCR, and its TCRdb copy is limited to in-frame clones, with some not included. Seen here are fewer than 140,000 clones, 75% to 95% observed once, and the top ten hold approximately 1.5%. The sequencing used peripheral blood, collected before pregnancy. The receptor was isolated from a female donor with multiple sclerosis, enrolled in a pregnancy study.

The CDR3 nucleotides read TGTGCCAGTAGTTCACAGGGGGCAGGGTGGACTGAAGCTTTCTTT. It specifies CASSSQGAGWTEAFF. The J gene is TRBJ1-1, the V gene TRBV19, with TRBD1 identical over 9 bases. V lost 5 bases and J lost 5; bases outside the gene matches: 9. This CDR3 comprises 15 residues. Germline CDR1 LNHDA, CDR2 SQIVND (reference sequence). Full variable domain (missing parts from reference TRBV19 and TRBJ1-1): DGGITQSPKYLFRKEGQNVTLSCEQNLNHDAMYWYRQDPGQGLRLIYYSQIVNDFQKGDIAEGYSVSREKKESFPLTVTSAQKNPTAFYLCASSSQGAGWTEAFFGQGTRLTVV.